Below are 3 T cell receptor beta chains sequenced from a single sample in a study of T cells expressing NK-cell markers. TCRdb re-called the 5' RACE reads and gives one entry per CDR3 protein, without DNA. This table holds over 350,000 distinct CDR3 sequences. Sequencing was carried out using blood T cells: a sorted CD56 or NKG2C T cell subset, CD4+ or CD8+ T cells, or bulk PBMC T cells (not recorded which). These receptors all stem from a woman aged 45-59 years in good health.

The chain carries TRBV7-3 and TRBJ1-2; TCRdb calls TRBD1, which cannot be checked without DNA. This CDR3 comprises 17 residues. Germline loops: CDR1 SGHTA, CDR2 FQGTGA. This CDR3 reads CASSPNPGQGGSYGYTF.

V is TRBV5-1 and J is TRBJ2-2; TCRdb indicates TRBD1, and absent DNA this call remains unverified. The CDR3 covers 16 residues. The V gene's germline CDR1 is SGHRS and CDR2 YFSETQ. This CDR3 reads CASGQRLGGSAGELFF.

The rearrangement joins TRBV20-1 to TRBJ2-1. The CDR3 length is 13 residues. Germline V lookup: CDR1 DFQATT, CDR2 SNEGSKA (reference sequence). This CDR3 is CSERVISYNEQFF.